The present TCR beta chain was sequenced within a study of T cells in Graves' hyperthyroidism and ophthalmopathy. This clonotype was found many times. These patients, aged 18 to 65, had recently diagnosed hyperthyroidism lasting under 2 months. The TCR beta CDR3 regions underwent amplification using RNA transcripts as the source. HTBI primers were employed in a first-round RT-PCR of the TCR CDR3. From the multiplex PCR reads, TCRdb called clonotypes with MiXCR, one entry per CDR3 protein. In the table there are a few hundred thousand distinct CDR3 sequences, about 14% of which are singletons. This CDR3 region has 14 residues. Trimming cost V 6 bases and J 5 bases; bases outside gene matches: 7. The germline V gene has CDR1 SGHRS and CDR2 YFSETQ.

The rearrangement links TRBV5-1 to TRBJ1-3; 8 bases agree with TRBD1. Material for sequencing was blood. This receptor was taken from a woman aged 40 to 50 with Graves' hyperthyroidism. The CDR3 reads CASKMGQDRNTIYF. In DNA, the CDR3 is TGCGCCAGCAAGATGGGACAGGACCGAAACACCATATATTTT.